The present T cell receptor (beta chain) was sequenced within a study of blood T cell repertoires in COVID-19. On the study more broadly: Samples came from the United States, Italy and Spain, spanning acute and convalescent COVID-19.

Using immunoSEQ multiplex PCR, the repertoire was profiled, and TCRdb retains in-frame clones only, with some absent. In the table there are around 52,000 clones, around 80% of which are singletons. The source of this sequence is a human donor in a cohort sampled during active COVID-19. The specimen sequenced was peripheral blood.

The CDR3 coding sequence is TGTGCCAGCAGCCAACTCCGGACCGGGGAGCTGTTTTTT. Encoded protein: CASSQLRTGELFF. This chain links TRBV14 with TRBJ2-2; D is uncertain. Germline CDR1 reads SGHDN; CDR2 reads FVKESK. The CDR3 consists of 13 residues. Between the trimmed V and J ends, which lost 2 bases and 5 bases, there was a span of 6 bases.